These 32 T cell receptor beta chains were all obtained from the same sample, sequenced in a study of cytomegalovirus exposure and HLA in healthy donors. Sequencing used immunoSEQ multiplex PCR; TCRdb keeps in-frame clones, though not all of them. Of some 71,000 clones detected, approximately 94% appear once; the ten largest clones hold approximately 1%. The source material was PBMCs. Receptor source: a young woman in good health and CMV-seronegative.

The chain has TRBV7-9 and TRBJ2-5, with TRBD2 identical over 8 bases. V lost 2 bases, J lost 5 bases, and 4 bases stayed unmatched. This CDR3 has 14 residues. Per germline, CDR1 SEHNR and CDR2 FQNEAQ (reference sequence). CDR3 in amino acids: CASSLPGLGETQYF. CDR3 DNA: TGTGCCAGCAGCTTACCGGGACTAGGGGAGACCCAGTACTTC.

The rearrangement joins TRBV27 to TRBJ1-2; a possible D gene is TRBD1 (5 bases). Looked up from germline, CDR1 is MNHEY and CDR2 is SMNVEV (reference sequence). Trimming pared 6 bases from V and 4 bases from J, leaving 24 bases between. The CDR3 is 17 residues long. CDR3 DNA sequence: TGTGCCAGCAGCTCGGGTCCCGCACAGGCCAAGTTCTATGGCTACACCTTC. Its translation is CASSSGPAQAKFYGYTF.

The rearrangement uses TRBV19 and TRBJ1-1; D may be TRBD1 (6 bases). This CDR3 comprises 15 residues. The V end was cut by 5 bases, the J end by 1 base, with 14 bases between. Germline V gene sequence: CDR1 LNHDA, CDR2 SQIVND (reference sequence). The CDR3 sequence is CASSAVEDRNTEAFF. The CDR3 DNA reads TGTGCCAGTAGTGCAGTCGAGGACAGGAACACTGAAGCTTTCTTT.

The chain links TRBV6-6 to TRBJ1-2; maybe TRBD1 (5 bases). The CDR3 has 15 residues. Trimming left V 11 bases short and J 0 bases short, with 19 bases between. Germline CDR1 MNHNY, CDR2 SVGAGI (reference sequence). The CDR3 here is CAWPAGEGTNYGYTF. The CDR3 DNA reads as TGTGCCTGGCCCGCGGGGGAGGGAACTAACTATGGCTACACCTTC.

J is TRBJ1-5 and V is TRBV27, with no clear D. Germline V gene lookup returns CDR1 MNHEY and CDR2 SMNVEV (reference sequence). This CDR3 region has 12 residues. V was clipped by 5 bases and J by 7 bases, with 9 bases between them. CDR3 sequence: CASSHLGQPQHF. CDR3 in DNA: TGTGCCAGCAGTCACCTCGGGCAGCCCCAGCATTTT.

The chain employs TRBV4-2 and TRBJ1-6, with 8 positions matching TRBD1. Losses at the gene ends were 3 bases for V and 8 bases for J; bases not matched to a gene: 9. Germline V gives CDR1 LGHNA, CDR2 YNFKEQ. The CDR3 extends over 16 amino acids. DNA for the CDR3: TGTGCCAGCAGCCAGGCCCTTACAGGGGGTCATTCACCCCTCCACTTT. This encodes CASSQALTGGHSPLHF.

The J gene is TRBJ1-5, the V gene TRBV27; D might be TRBD1 (5 bases). The CDR3 length is 16 residues. Germline V CDR1 and CDR2: MNHEY, SMNVEV (reference sequence). The ends were cut back, 5 bases at V and 0 bases at J, with 14 bases in the middle. CDR3 sequence (DNA): TGTGCCAGCAGTCCTGGGTCGGGGGGTAGCAATCAGCCCCAGCATTTT. Residues: CASSPGSGGSNQPQHF.

This chain joins TRBV25-1 and TRBJ1-3; D is perhaps TRBD1 (5 bases). Germline V lookup: CDR1 MGHDK, CDR2 SYGVNS. This CDR3 is 14 amino acids long. The V and J ends lost 6 bases and 4 bases respectively, with 13 bases between them. The CDR3 coding sequence is TGTGCCAGCAGAGGGGTCGGCGAGGGAAACACCATATATTTT. This codes for CASRGVGEGNTIYF.

The chain is built from TRBV4-3 and TRBJ1-2; D is undetermined. V was shortened by 0 bases and J by 3 bases, with 20 bases between the two germline ends. Germline V gene sequence: CDR1 LGHNA, CDR2 YSLEER. This CDR3 contains 18 residues. CDR3 loop: CASSQDEQPLPGDYGYTF. For the CDR3, the DNA is TGCGCCAGCAGCCAAGATGAACAGCCTCTCCCCGGGGACTATGGCTACACCTTC.

The genes are TRBV7-6 and TRBJ2-5; 9 bases are shared with TRBD2. The germline gives CDR1 SGHVS, CDR2 FNYEAQ. The CDR3 has 17 amino acids. The trim removed 5 bases at V and 1 base at J, leaving 11 bases unmatched. The CDR3 here is CASSPGGAGGVQETQYF. The DNA of the CDR3 is TGTGCCAGCAGCCCCGGAGGCGCGGGGGGGGTCCAAGAGACCCAGTACTTC.

The chain employs TRBV5-6 and TRBJ1-4; 9 bases agree with TRBD1. V lost 2 bases and J lost 6; bases outside the gene matches: 2. Germline V gene sequence: CDR1 SGHDT, CDR2 YYEEEE. This CDR3 has 14 residues. The CDR3 sequence is CASSFGTGYEKLFF. DNA for the CDR3: TGTGCCAGCAGCTTTGGGACAGGGTATGAAAAACTGTTTTTT.

The V and J genes are TRBV10-3 and TRBJ2-7; 10 bases map to TRBD2. The junction had 11 bases not matched to a gene; V was cut back by 2 bases and J by 4 bases. CDR3 length equals 17 residues. The germline CDR1 and CDR2 sequences are ENHRY and SYGVKD. The CDR3 reads CAISERQVGSGGYEQYF. CDR3 DNA sequence: TGTGCCATCAGTGAGCGGCAGGTGGGTAGCGGGGGGTACGAGCAGTACTTC.

DNA for the CDR3: TGTGCCAGCAGTCCGACCGGGACAGGCAATCAGCCCCAGCATTTT. Encoded protein: CASSPTGTGNQPQHF. The chain is built from TRBV7-9 and TRBJ1-5, with 7 nucleotides matching TRBD1. Germline CDR1 SEHNR, CDR2 FQNEAQ (reference sequence). V shed 6 bases and J 2 bases; nucleotides not matched to a gene: 7. The CDR3 covers 15 residues.

This rearrangement joins TRBV7-2 to TRBJ2-7, with D possibly TRBD1 on 5 matching bases. The CDR3 contains 13 residues. The V and J ends lost 3 bases and 5 bases respectively, with 11 bases between them. CDR1 SGHTA and CDR2 FQGNSA come from the germline V gene. CDR3 sequence: CASSFLGAHEQYF. The CDR3 DNA is TGTGCCAGCAGCTTCCTAGGGGCCCACGAGCAGTACTTC.

The chain combines TRBV5-4 with TRBJ2-5, with TRBD2 matching over 13 bases. The CDR3 sequence is 16 residues long. Per the germline V gene, CDR1 is SGHNT and CDR2 is YYREEE (reference sequence). V lost 4 bases, J lost 2 bases, and 5 bases stayed unmatched. The CDR3 loop reads CASSARLAGGQETQYF. CDR3 DNA sequence: TGTGCCAGCAGCGCTCGACTAGCGGGGGGACAAGAGACCCAGTACTTC.

V is TRBV20-1 and J is TRBJ2-7; a weak D match, TRBD1 (6 bases). Germline V gives CDR1 DFQATT, CDR2 SNEGSKA (reference sequence). The CDR3 contains 11 residues. The V end lost 8 bases, the J end lost 6 bases, and 14 bases lay between the germline ends. Here the CDR3 DNA reads TGCAGTCCGGGACACGTACCCGAGCAGTACTTC. This gives the protein CSPGHVPEQYF.

This clone was seen just once. V and J are TRBV28 and TRBJ1-4; no clear D gene. With 6 bases removed from V and 4 bases from J, the gap between germline ends came to 9 bases. CDR3 size: 13 residues. The germline CDR1 and CDR2 sequences are MDHEN and SYDVKM. The CDR3 region has the DNA TGTGCCAGCAGCCCGAGGGTTAATGAAAAACTGTTTTTT. Translating gives CASSPRVNEKLFF.

The chain uses TRBV12-5 and TRBJ2-1; D is unclear. The germline CDR1 and CDR2 sequences are LGHNT and FRNRAP. Trimming shortened V by 5 bases and J by 3 bases, and 14 bases separated the two germline ends. This CDR3 has 15 amino acids. The CDR3 DNA reads TGTGCTAGTGGTCTCAATCCGGGTTACTACAATGAGCAGTTCTTC. This gives the protein CASGLNPGYYNEQFF.

This chain links TRBV6-1 with TRBJ2-7; D gene unclear. Germline CDR1 is MNHNS and CDR2 is SASEGT. The CDR3 runs to 14 residues. Deletions cut 2 bases from V and 2 bases from J, with 10 bases between. The CDR3 bases are TGTGCCAGCAGTGAACCGGCCAGCGCCTACGAGCAGTACTTC. It is translated as CASSEPASAYEQYF.

The gene calls are TRBV5-1 and TRBJ2-1; tentative D call: TRBD2 (7 bases). Germline V gives CDR1 SGHRS, CDR2 YFSETQ. The CDR3 totals 15 residues. V dropped 0 bases and J dropped 5 bases, with 12 bases sitting between them. CDR3 residues: CASSLEGGPNNEQFF. In DNA form, the CDR3 reads TGCGCCAGCAGCTTGGAGGGGGGGCCAAACAATGAGCAGTTCTTC.

The chain combines TRBV27 with TRBJ2-5; 10 positions match TRBD2. The CDR3 sequence is 16 residues long. The germline gives CDR1 MNHEY, CDR2 SMNVEV (reference sequence). Germline trimming cut 5 bases from V and 2 bases from J; bases unmatched to any gene: 8. The CDR3 loop is CASSGYLAGEQETQYF. The CDR3 region has the DNA TGTGCCAGCAGTGGATACCTAGCGGGGGAGCAAGAGACCCAGTACTTC.

V and J are TRBV11-2 and TRBJ2-7; 10 bases fit TRBD1. The CDR3 is 14 residues long. Per germline, CDR1 SGHAT and CDR2 FQNNGV. The J segment lost 3 bases and the V segment lost 3 bases, leaving 2 bases of the junction unmatched. The CDR3 is CASSLGQGYYEQYF. The CDR3 DNA sequence: TGTGCCAGCAGCTTGGGACAGGGGTACTACGAGCAGTACTTC. Using reference TRBV11-2 and TRBJ2-7 for the parts outside the CDR3, the full variable domain is EAGVAQSPRYKIIEKRQSVAFWCNPISGHATLYWYQQILGQGPKLLIQFQNNGVVDDSQLPKDRFSAERLKGVDSTLKIQPAKLEDSAVYLCASSLGQGYYEQYFGPGTRLTVT.

This chain connects TRBV30 to TRBJ2-2, with 10 bases fitting TRBD2. The CDR3 is 16 residues long. CDR1 GTSNPN and CDR2 SVGIG come from the germline V gene (reference sequence). Trimming at V came to 2 bases and at J to 3 bases, leaving 6 bases not matched to a gene. CDR3 protein: CAWSTNSGRDTGELFF. In DNA form, the CDR3 reads TGTGCCTGGAGTACGAACAGCGGGAGGGACACCGGGGAGCTGTTTTTT.

The V and J genes are TRBV30 and TRBJ2-5; TRBD2 aligns across 7 bases. V shed 0 bases and J 3 bases; nucleotides not matched to a gene: 13. This CDR3 contains 17 residues. The germline gives CDR1 GTSNPN, CDR2 SVGIG (reference sequence). The CDR3 sequence is CAWSVSPLRERKETQYF. The CDR3, as DNA: TGTGCCTGGAGTGTATCGCCTCTGCGGGAGAGGAAAGAGACCCAGTACTTC. Combining the CDR3 with reference TRBV30 and TRBJ2-5 gives the whole variable domain SQTIHQWPATLVQPVGSPLSLECTVEGTSNPNLYWYRQAAGRGLQLLFYSVGIGQISSEVPQNLSASRPQDRQFILSSKKLLLSDSGFYLCAWSVSPLRERKETQYFGPGTRLLVL.

This chain links TRBV28 with TRBJ2-1, with TRBD2 matching 8 bases. The CDR3 is 12 residues long. Germline V gene lookup returns CDR1 MDHEN and CDR2 SYDVKM. With V trimmed by 3 bases and J by 12 bases, 4 bases remained unmatched. CDR3 protein: CASSLGTSAQFF. CDR3 sequence (DNA): TGTGCCAGCAGTTTGGGGACTAGTGCGCAGTTCTTC. The variable domain in full, with the rest retrieved from reference TRBV28 and TRBJ2-1, is DVKVTQSSRYLVKRTGEKVFLECVQDMDHENMFWYRQDPGLGLRLIYFSYDVKMKEKGDIPEGYSVSREKKERFSLILESASTNQTSMYLCASSLGTSAQFFGPGTRLTVL.

This sequence joins TRBV7-8 and TRBJ2-7; 11 positions match TRBD1. CDR1 and CDR2 from the germline V gene are SGHVS and FQNEAQ. V lost 5 bases to trimming and J lost 5 bases; unmatched junction nucleotides: 8. The CDR3 totals 15 residues. The CDR3 region has the DNA TGTGCCAGCAGCATCTGGACAGGGGGCCCCGACGAGCAGTACTTC. It translates to CASSIWTGGPDEQYF. The entire variable domain, with the rest obtained from reference TRBV7-8 and TRBJ2-7, is as follows: GAGVSQSPRYKVAKRGQDVALRCDPISGHVSLFWYQQALGQGPEFLTYFQNEAQLDKSGLPSDRFFAERPEGSVSTLKIQRTQQEDSAVYLCASSIWTGGPDEQYFGPGTRLTVT.

This chain joins TRBV14 and TRBJ1-1, with D tentatively TRBD1 (5 bases). The V and J ends lost 1 base and 7 bases respectively, with 13 bases between them. Looked up from germline, CDR1 is SGHDN and CDR2 is FVKESK. This CDR3 is built from 14 residues. The CDR3 region is CASSQGPGWVEAFF. The CDR3 nucleotides are TGTGCCAGCAGCCAAGGCCCAGGGTGGGTTGAAGCTTTCTTT.

The genes are TRBV14 and TRBJ2-1; no clear D gene. Germline CDR1 and CDR2: SGHDN and FVKESK. The CDR3 length is 12 residues. With 4 bases removed from V and 3 bases from J, the gap between germline ends came to 4 bases. The CDR3 sequence: CASSPSYNEQFF. For the CDR3, the DNA is TGTGCCAGCAGCCCCAGCTACAATGAGCAGTTCTTC.

The rearrangement links TRBV15 to TRBJ2-7; D possibly corresponds to TRBD1 (6 bases). The CDR3 length is 12 residues. V was cut by 5 bases and J by 6 bases, with 11 bases left in between. Germline-derived CDR1 and CDR2 are LNHNV and YYDKDF (reference sequence). The CDR3 sequence: CATSAIGGEQYF. Written as DNA, the CDR3 is TGTGCCACCAGCGCCATAGGGGGCGAGCAGTACTTC.

V is TRBV2 and J is TRBJ2-7; the D gene is possibly TRBD2 (6 bases). V dropped 8 bases and J dropped 7 bases, with 30 bases sitting between them. Looked up from germline, CDR1 is SNHLY and CDR2 is FYNNEI. CDR3 length equals 17 residues. In nucleotides, the CDR3 is TGTGCCAGCTACTATTCGGGTGGTAGCGGCCCTTTAGGTGAGCAGTACTTC. Protein: CASYYSGGSGPLGEQYF.

The CDR3 DNA sequence: TGTGCCAGCAGTGAACACAGAGCCTACGAGCAGTACTTC. Encoded protein: CASSEHRAYEQYF. The chain employs TRBV6-1 and TRBJ2-7; the D is unclear. Trimming removed 2 bases from V and 2 bases from J, with 7 bases in between. Germline assignment: CDR1 MNHNS and CDR2 SASEGT. This CDR3 comprises 13 residues.

The table lists this clone with a count of one. The chain carries TRBV9 and TRBJ2-1; D is perhaps TRBD2 (6 bases). CDR1 is SGDLS, CDR2 YYNGEE, per germline. V was pared by 3 bases and J by 7 bases, with 14 bases between. There are 14 residues in the CDR3. In DNA form, the CDR3 reads TGTGCCAGCAGCGGATCGGGACTGCAGAATGAGCAGTTCTTC. It translates to CASSGSGLQNEQFF. Drawing the rest from reference TRBV9 and TRBJ2-1, the complete variable domain is DSGVTQTPKHLITATGQRVTLRCSPRSGDLSVYWYQQSLDQGLQFLIQYYNGEERAKGNILERFSAQQFPDLHSELNLSSLELGDSALYFCASSGSGLQNEQFFGPGTRLTVL.